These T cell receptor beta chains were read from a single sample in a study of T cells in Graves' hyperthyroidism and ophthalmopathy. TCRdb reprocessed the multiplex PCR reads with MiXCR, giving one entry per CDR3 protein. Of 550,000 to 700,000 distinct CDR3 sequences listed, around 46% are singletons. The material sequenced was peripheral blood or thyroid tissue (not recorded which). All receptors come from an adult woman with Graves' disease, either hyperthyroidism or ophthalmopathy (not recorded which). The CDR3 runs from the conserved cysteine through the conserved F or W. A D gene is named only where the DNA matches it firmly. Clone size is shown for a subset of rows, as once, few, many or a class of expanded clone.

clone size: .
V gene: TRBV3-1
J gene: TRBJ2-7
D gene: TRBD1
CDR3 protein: CASSMGQCVKQYF
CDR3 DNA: TGTGCCAGCAGTATGGGACAGTGTGTGAAGCAGTACTTC

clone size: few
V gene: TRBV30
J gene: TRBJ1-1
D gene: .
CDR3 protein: CAWAWGRENTEAFF
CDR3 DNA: TGTGCCTGGGCGTGGGGCCGGGAGAACACTGAAGCTTTCTTT

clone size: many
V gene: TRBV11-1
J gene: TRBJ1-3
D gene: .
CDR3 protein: CASSWTPGGNTIYF
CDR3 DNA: TGTGCCAGCAGCTGGACGCCGGGGGGGAACACCATATATTTT

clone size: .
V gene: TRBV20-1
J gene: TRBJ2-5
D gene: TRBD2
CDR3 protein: CSEVAGGEGTQYF
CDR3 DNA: TGCAGTGAGGTAGCGGGAGGGGAAGGGACCCAGTACTTC

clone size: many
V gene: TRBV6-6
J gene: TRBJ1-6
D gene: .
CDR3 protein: CASSYRNQLDSPLHF
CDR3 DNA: TGTGCCAGCAGTTACAGGAATCAATTGGATTCACCCCTCCACTTT

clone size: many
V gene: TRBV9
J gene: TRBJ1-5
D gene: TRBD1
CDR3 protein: CASSEGTGAGNQPQHF
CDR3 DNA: TGTGCCAGCAGCGAGGGGACAGGGGCTGGCAATCAGCCCCAGCATTTT

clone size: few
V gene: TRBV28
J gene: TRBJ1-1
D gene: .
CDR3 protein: CATNTAGTEAFF
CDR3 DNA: TGTGCCACCAACACCGCAGGGACTGAAGCTTTCTTT

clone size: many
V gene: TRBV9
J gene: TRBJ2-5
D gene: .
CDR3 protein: CASSLAGQFQETQYF
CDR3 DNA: TGTGCCAGCAGCCTGGCGGGACAGTTCCAAGAGACCCAGTACTTC

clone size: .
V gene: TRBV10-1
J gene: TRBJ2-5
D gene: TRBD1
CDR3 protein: CASSSTGTGQETRYF
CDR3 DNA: TGCGCCAGCAGCAGCACCGGGACAGGGCAAGAGACCCGGTACTTC

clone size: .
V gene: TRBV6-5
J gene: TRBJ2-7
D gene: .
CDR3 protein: CASSPTPGSGVHKQYF
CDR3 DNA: TGTGCCAGCAGCCCTACTCCAGGGTCAGGGGTCCATAAGCAGTACTTC

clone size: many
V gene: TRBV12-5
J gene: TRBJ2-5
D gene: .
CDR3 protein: CASGFQQGEETQYF
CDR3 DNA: TGTGCTAGTGGTTTTCAGCAGGGTGAAGAGACCCAGTACTTC

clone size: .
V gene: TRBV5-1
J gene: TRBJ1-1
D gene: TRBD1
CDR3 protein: CASSLKSLRTGRTEAFF
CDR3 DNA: TGCGCCAGCAGCTTGAAGTCATTGAGGACAGGGCGAACTGAAGCTTTCTTT